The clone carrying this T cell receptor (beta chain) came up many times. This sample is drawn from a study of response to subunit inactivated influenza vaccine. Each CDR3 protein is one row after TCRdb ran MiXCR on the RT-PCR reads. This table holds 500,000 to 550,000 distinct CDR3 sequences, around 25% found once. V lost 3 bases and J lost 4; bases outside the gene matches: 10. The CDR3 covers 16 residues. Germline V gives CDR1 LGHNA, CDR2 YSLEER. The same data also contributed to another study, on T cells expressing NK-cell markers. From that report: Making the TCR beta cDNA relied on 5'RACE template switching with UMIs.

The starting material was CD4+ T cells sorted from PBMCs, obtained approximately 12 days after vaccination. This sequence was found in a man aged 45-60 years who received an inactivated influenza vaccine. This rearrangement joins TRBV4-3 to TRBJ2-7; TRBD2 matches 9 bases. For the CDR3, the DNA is TGCGCCAGCAGCCAGGATACCGGGACTAGCACATACGAGCAGTACTTC. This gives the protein CASSQDTGTSTYEQYF.